This T cell receptor beta chain was documented in a study of cytomegalovirus exposure and HLA in healthy donors. General study findings and limits: As a later analysis showed, a missense DCLRE1C variant was linked to trimming of TCR beta V- and J-genes.

A note on this clone: The antigen remains undetermined.

The PCR made use of 60 Vbeta and 13 Jbeta primers. Libraries were prepared by immunoSEQ multiplex PCR; TCRdb keeps only in-frame clonotypes and omits some of them. This table has roughly 160,000 clones, roughly four fifths appearing once. The CDR3 length is 11 residues. Germline values: CDR1 LNHDA, CDR2 SQIVND (reference sequence). V was pared by 3 bases and J by 8 bases, with 5 bases between. This clonotype was obtained from a female donor in good health and CMV-seronegative. The chain links TRBV19 to TRBJ2-1; the D is unclear. The sequencing sample was made of PBMCs. CDR3 sequence (DNA): TGTGCCAGTAGTATTAGAGATGAGCAGTTCTTC. Its translation: CASSIRDEQFF.